Presented here are 29 T cell receptor beta chains from one specimen sequenced in a study of early T cells in non-severe SARS-CoV-2 infection. TCRdb re-derived calls from the 5' RACE reads in MiXCR, one entry per CDR3 protein. This table holds under 30,000 distinct CDR3 sequences, about 5% found once. Specimen: whole blood. These receptors were obtained from an adult who was a healthcare worker with PCR-confirmed SARS-CoV-2 infection or an uninfected control (not recorded which).

This clonotype occurred many times. V gene TRBV5-1 combines with J gene TRBJ2-7; 8 nucleotides agree with TRBD1. V lost 2 bases to trimming and J lost 2 bases; unmatched junction nucleotides: 3. This CDR3 is built from 14 residues. CDR1 SGHRS and CDR2 YFSETQ come from the germline V gene. The chain's CDR3 is CASSFLQGAYEQYF. In nucleotides, the CDR3 is TGCGCCAGCAGCTTCTTACAGGGGGCCTACGAGCAGTACTTC.

This chain joins TRBV7-2 and TRBJ2-7; D not resolved. The CDR3 runs to 12 residues. Germline CDR1 SGHTA, CDR2 FQGNSA. V shed 3 bases and J shed 0 bases, with 3 bases lying between them. The CDR3 DNA sequence: TGTGCCAGCAGCTTGCCCTCCTACGAGCAGTACTTC. Translated, it gives CASSLPSYEQYF.

The sample holds many counts of this clonotype. The J gene is TRBJ2-5, the V gene TRBV6-2 or TRBV6-3; TRBD2 agrees at 7 bases. CDR3 length equals 15 residues. Trimming took 0 bases from V and 4 from J; bases not matched to a gene: 5. Looked up from germline, CDR1 is MNHEY and CDR2 is SVGEGT. The CDR3 DNA reads TGTGCCAGCAGTTACTCGCGGACTAGTTCAGAGACCCAGTACTTC. This codes for CASSYSRTSSETQYF.

This clonotype was counted only a few times. This rearrangement joins TRBV30 to TRBJ1-1; TRBD1 is a possible D gene (6 bases). Germline CDR1 GTSNPN, CDR2 SVGIG (reference sequence). V dropped 3 bases and J dropped 0 bases, with 17 bases sitting between them. The CDR3 has 16 amino acids. The CDR3 region has the DNA TGTGCCTGGAGGATGCGGGGGCGACGGATGAACACTGAAGCTTTCTTT. This translates into CAWRMRGRRMNTEAFF.

This clonotype was seen at least ten times. CDR3 nucleotides: TGTGCCAGCCTCTTAGCTGGGGCCAACGTCCTGACTTTC. Its translation: CASLLAGANVLTF. This sequence joins TRBV6-1 and TRBJ2-6; D is unresolved. Trimming pared 8 bases from V and 2 bases from J, leaving 7 bases between. The CDR3 contains 13 residues. CDR1 MNHNS and CDR2 SASEGT come from the germline V gene.

This clonotype has only a few counts. J is TRBJ2-2 and V is TRBV10-2; D not resolved. V was trimmed by 2 bases and J by 5 bases, leaving 6 bases between them. CDR1 and CDR2 from the germline V gene are WSHSY and SAAADI. The CDR3 extends over 13 amino acids. CDR3 protein: CASSEHKTGELFF. The CDR3 bases are TGCGCCAGCAGTGAGCATAAGACCGGGGAGCTGTTTTTT.

Ten or more counts support this clonotype. V and J are TRBV18 and TRBJ1-2; TRBD1 aligns across 7 bases. CDR3 length: 13 amino acids. Germline CDR1 is KGHSH and CDR2 is LQKENI. V shed 6 bases, J shed 6 bases, and the junction held 7 bases outside the gene matches. CDR3 DNA: TGTGCCAGCTCGCGTACAGGGGTCGATGGCTACACCTTC. Protein sequence: CASSRTGVDGYTF.

This clonotype has just a few counts. The J gene is TRBJ1-6, the V gene TRBV28; 7 positions agree with TRBD1. This CDR3 is built from 14 residues. Germline-derived CDR1 and CDR2 are MDHEN and SYDVKM. Losses at the gene ends were 5 bases for V and 6 bases for J; bases not matched to a gene: 4. The DNA for the CDR3 is TGTGCCAGCAGTCAGGACAGGCCTAATTCACCCCTCCACTTT. Encoded protein: CASSQDRPNSPLHF.

V is TRBV12-3 or TRBV12-4 and J is TRBJ2-6, with D possibly TRBD1 on 5 matching bases. The V and J ends lost 4 bases and 1 base respectively, with 8 bases between them. The CDR3 runs 15 residues. CDR3 sequence reads: CASSYGQSGANVLTF. The DNA for the CDR3 is TGTGCCAGCAGTTACGGACAATCTGGGGCCAACGTCCTGACTTTC.

This chain uses TRBV6-5 with TRBJ1-6, with D perhaps matching TRBD1 (6 bases). CDR3 length: 15 residues. CDR1 MNHEY and CDR2 SVGAGI come from the germline V gene. V was trimmed by 4 bases and J by 11 bases, leaving 18 bases between them. The DNA for the CDR3 is TGTGCCAGCAGTTCCTCTGGGACACCCCGAACACCCCTCCACTTT. Protein sequence: CASSSSGTPRTPLHF.

This clonotype appeared a few times. The V call is TRBV7-2, the J call TRBJ2-1; 16 positions agree with TRBD2. Trimming removed 5 bases from V and 10 bases from J; junction bases left unmatched: 5. The CDR3 extends over 15 amino acids. The germline V gene encodes CDR1 SGHTA and CDR2 FQGNSA. In DNA, the CDR3 is TGTGCCAGCAGCCCTGGGACTAGCGGGAGGGGGGAGCAGTTCTTC. This gives the protein CASSPGTSGRGEQFF.

In this sample, this clonotype turned up many times. This chain joins TRBV7-6 and TRBJ2-1; the match to TRBD1 covers 9 bases. Germline V gene data show CDR1 as SGHVS and CDR2 as FNYEAQ. This CDR3 is 14 amino acids long. Germline trimming cut 5 bases from V and 8 bases from J; bases unmatched to any gene: 7. This chain's CDR3 is CASSKRTGEDEQFF. The CDR3 coding sequence is TGTGCCAGCAGCAAACGGACAGGGGAGGATGAGCAGTTCTTC.

There are many counts of this clonotype. The V and J genes are TRBV19 and TRBJ2-3, with no clear D. V dropped 4 bases and J dropped 0 bases, with 8 bases sitting between them. Germline V lookup: CDR1 LNHDA, CDR2 SQIVND (reference sequence). The CDR3 runs 14 residues. The CDR3 is CASSTRRSTDTQYF. The CDR3 nucleotides are TGTGCCAGTAGTACCAGGAGAAGCACAGATACGCAGTATTTT.

This clonotype came up many times. The CDR3 nucleotides are TGTGCCAGCAGTCACCAGGGACAGGGAAGATACGAGCAGTACTTC. It translates to CASSHQGQGRYEQYF. This chain links TRBV6-1 with TRBJ2-7; TRBD1 matches at 9 bases. After removal of 5 bases from V and 4 bases from J, the junction contained 9 bases not matched to a gene. Per the germline V gene, CDR1 is MNHNS and CDR2 is SASEGT. CDR3 length equals 15 residues.

The CDR3 sequence is CASSQDSENTEAFF. The CDR3 bases are TGTGCCAGCAGCCAAGATAGCGAGAACACTGAAGCTTTCTTT. The chain is built from TRBV4-2 and TRBJ1-1, with D hard to call. Germline V gene lookup returns CDR1 LGHNA and CDR2 YNFKEQ. V was clipped by 0 bases and J by 1 base, with 6 bases between them. CDR3 length: 14 residues.

This clonotype was detected ten times or more. This chain uses TRBV5-4 with TRBJ1-1; 8 bases agree with TRBD1. V lost 4 bases and J lost 4; bases outside the gene matches: 0. CDR1 SGHNT and CDR2 YYREEE come from the germline V gene (reference sequence). This CDR3 spans 12 amino acids. The CDR3 DNA reads TGTGCCAGCAGCGGACAGGGCACTGAAGCTTTCTTT. As protein: CASSGQGTEAFF.

At least ten counts were recorded for this clonotype. This chain links TRBV5-6 with TRBJ2-6; no clear D. The CDR3 sequence is 14 residues long. Looked up from germline, CDR1 is SGHDT and CDR2 is YYEEEE. V lost 5 bases to trimming and J lost 2 bases, with 8 bases between them. The CDR3 is CASRRVPGANVLTF. CDR3 DNA: TGTGCCAGCAGACGCGTCCCTGGGGCCAACGTCCTGACTTTC.

The table lists this clonotype with many counts. The chain has TRBV4-2 and TRBJ2-3; 7 positions match TRBD2. Germline CDR1 reads LGHNA; CDR2 reads YNFKEQ. With 4 bases clipped from V and 5 bases from J, the junction kept 15 bases outside the gene matches. The length of the CDR3 is 17 residues. The CDR3 DNA follows: TGTGCCAGCAGCCGCCCTAGCGGAGACCCCACGGGAGATACGCAGTATTTT. Translation: CASSRPSGDPTGDTQYF.

J is TRBJ2-1 and V is TRBV13; 9 nucleotides align to TRBD2. V lost 5 bases to trimming and J lost 1 base; unmatched junction nucleotides: 6. From germline, CDR1 is PRHDT and CDR2 FYEKMQ (reference sequence). The CDR3 spans 16 residues. The CDR3 DNA follows: TGTGCCAGCAGCCCGCGGGAGGGCCGATCCTACAATGAGCAGTTCTTC. Amino acid sequence: CASSPREGRSYNEQFF. Variable domain in full (rest from reference TRBV13 and TRBJ2-1): AAGVIQSPRHLIKEKRETATLKCYPIPRHDTVYWYQQGPGQDPQFLISFYEKMQSDKGSIPDRFSAQQFSDYHSELNMSSLELGDSALYFCASSPREGRSYNEQFFGPGTRLTVL.

The table lists this clonotype with a few counts. The chain recombines TRBV2 with TRBJ2-3; no clear D. Germline V CDR1 and CDR2: SNHLY, FYNNEI. This CDR3 region has 13 residues. Trimming stripped 6 bases from V and 8 bases from J, with 15 bases between. CDR3 DNA: TGTGCCAGCAGAGTTACCGGGCCTCCTACGCAGTATTTT. As protein: CASRVTGPPTQYF. Full variable domain (rest looked up from reference TRBV2 and TRBJ2-3): EPEVTQTPSHQVTQMGQEVILRCVPISNHLYFYWYRQILGQKVEFLVSFYNNEISEKSEIFDDQFSVERPDGSNFTLKIRSTKLEDSAMYFCASRVTGPPTQYFGPGTRLTVL.

This clonotype was detected a few times. The chain joins TRBV20-1 to TRBJ2-5, with D perhaps matching TRBD2 (5 bases). V was pared by 1 base and J by 5 bases, with 20 bases between. Germline V gives CDR1 DFQATT, CDR2 SNEGSKA (reference sequence). This CDR3 has 16 residues. This chain's CDR3 is CSARARLVQKRETQYF. CDR3 DNA sequence: TGCAGTGCTAGAGCCCGCCTTGTGCAGAAGCGGGAGACCCAGTACTTC.

Many counts were recorded for this clonotype. The chain recombines TRBV6-1 with TRBJ1-5, with 9 bases fitting TRBD1. CDR3 length: 15 residues. Trimming took 7 bases from V and 3 from J; bases not matched to a gene: 7. Germline V gene sequence: CDR1 MNHNS, CDR2 SASEGT. The CDR3 loop reads CASTEGQGLNQPQHF. As DNA, the CDR3 is TGTGCCAGCACCGAGGGACAGGGACTCAATCAGCCCCAGCATTTT.

This clonotype was recorded at least ten times. The chain couples TRBV2 to TRBJ1-6; D is perhaps TRBD1 (6 bases). V was cut by 8 bases and J by 0 bases, with 14 bases left in between. Germline-derived CDR1 and CDR2 are SNHLY and FYNNEI. The CDR3 is 16 residues long. The chain's CDR3 is CASGGHLSSYNSPLHF. The CDR3 bases are TGTGCCAGCGGGGGACACTTAAGCTCCTATAATTCACCCCTCCACTTT.

This clonotype was found many times. J is TRBJ2-1 and V is TRBV24-1; 11 nucleotides agree with TRBD1. Germline lookup yields CDR1 KGHDR and CDR2 SFDVKD. The length of the CDR3 is 18 residues. Trimming removed 4 bases from V and 1 base from J; junction bases left unmatched: 8. CDR3 residues: CATSESLGTGGSYNEQFF. CDR3 DNA: TGTGCCACCAGTGAGTCACTTGGGACAGGGGGTTCCTACAATGAGCAGTTCTTC.

This clonotype was seen at least ten times. The chain links TRBV7-2 to TRBJ1-5, with D maybe TRBD1 (6 bases). Germline V gene sequence: CDR1 SGHTA, CDR2 FQGNSA. The ends were cut back, 5 bases at V and 9 bases at J, with 20 bases in the middle. CDR3 length: 15 amino acids. CDR3 in amino acids: CASSHDTGPHRPQHF. In DNA form, the CDR3 reads TGTGCCAGCAGCCACGATACAGGGCCCCATCGGCCCCAGCATTTT.

Ten or more counts support this clonotype. J is TRBJ1-1 and V is TRBV6-5; tentatively, D is TRBD1 (5 bases). The germline V gene encodes CDR1 MNHEY and CDR2 SVGAGI. This CDR3 comprises 15 residues. Trimming took off 0 bases at V and 1 base at J, with 9 bases between the two ends. CDR3 in DNA: TGTGCCAGCAGTTACTCGACCCAGGGGAACACTGAAGCTTTCTTT. Translation gives CASSYSTQGNTEAFF.

This clonotype was counted only a few times. The genes are TRBV30 and TRBJ2-1; D possibly uses TRBD1 or TRBD2 (5 bases each). The CDR3 contains 15 residues. V lost 6 bases to trimming and J lost 7 bases, with 22 bases between them. The V gene's germline CDR1 is GTSNPN and CDR2 SVGIG (reference sequence). This CDR3 is CACPGPTAKANEQFF. CDR3 coding DNA: TGTGCCTGCCCGGGACCGACGGCCAAAGCTAATGAGCAGTTCTTC. Based on the CDR3 plus reference TRBV30 and TRBJ2-1, the full variable domain is SQTIHQWPATLVQPVGSPLSLECTVEGTSNPNLYWYRQAAGRGLQLLFYSVGIGQISSEVPQNLSASRPQDRQFILSSKKLLLSDSGFYLCACPGPTAKANEQFFGPGTRLTVL.

A note on this clonotype: This is likely a read error, given that the CDR3 carries no conserved phenylalanine or tryptophan at its end. The V call is TRBV6-6, the J call TRBJ2-1, with unresolved D. The CDR3 totals 13 residues. V was pared by 2 bases and J by 12 bases, with 14 bases between. Germline V gene data show CDR1 as MNHNY and CDR2 as SVGAGI (reference sequence). CDR3 region: CASSYSNSVWQFL. CDR3 nucleotides: TGTGCCAGCAGTTACAGTAACTCGGTTTGGCAGTTCTTA.

This clonotype was counted between two and nine times. This chain joins TRBV12-3 or TRBV12-4 and TRBJ2-1; TRBD1 might be the D (5 bases). Trimming pared 5 bases from V and 9 bases from J, leaving 17 bases between. This CDR3 comprises 14 residues. DNA of the CDR3: TGTGCCAGCAGTGAGCTAGGGGCCTCGAGTGAGCAGTTCTTC. It is translated as CASSELGASSEQFF.